This TCR beta chain was recovered during a study of shared clonotypes between healthy human individuals. Libraries were prepared by immunoSEQ multiplex PCR; TCRdb keeps only in-frame clonotypes and omits some of them. The sample has over 750,000 clones, 95% to 97% seen once; the top ten hold about 0.25%. Trimming removed 1 base from V and 7 bases from J; junction bases left unmatched: 5. The CDR3 totals 14 residues. In germline, CDR1 is SGHAT, CDR2 FQNNGV. Naive CD8 cells lacked CD45RO, underwent positive selection for CCR7 and left out terminally differentiated effector memory CD45RA+ cells. The sequencing sample was made of naive CD8+ T cells sorted from blood. This clonotype was obtained from a man aged 25 to 45 in good health. This rearrangement joins TRBV11-2 to TRBJ2-7; TRBD2 aligns across 9 bases. The CDR3 DNA is TGTGCCAGCAGCTTAGTAGCGGGAGTAAAAGAGCAGTACTTC. Its translation: CASSLVAGVKEQYF.